Listed below are T cell receptor beta chains from one sample, sequenced in a study of OX40 agonist ivuxolimab in advanced cancers. TCRdb keeps only in-frame clones here, not all; method: immunoSEQ multiplex PCR. The table has some 70,000 clones, roughly 85% seen once. The specimen was CD4+ or CD8+ T cells sorted from blood, collected in a trial of the OX40 agonist ivuxolimab. The receptor source for this set is an adult with an advanced solid tumor such as melanoma, head and neck, liver or kidney cancer. Both conserved end residues are part of each CDR3. The D gene is left open where the match is weak. Only some rows state a clone size, as once, few, many or a class for expanded clones.

d_call: .
j_call: TRBJ1-1
cdr3_length: 12
v_call: TRBV6-1
clone_size: few
cdr3_aa: CASRGWTTEAFF
cdr3_nt: TGTGCCAGTCGGGGGTGGACCACTGAAGCTTTCTTT

d_call: .
j_call: TRBJ1-5
cdr3_length: 14
v_call: TRBV6-4
clone_size: .
cdr3_aa: CASRDTYSNQPQHF
cdr3_nt: TGTGCCAGCAGGGACACCTATAGCAATCAGCCCCAGCATTTT

d_call: .
j_call: TRBJ2-3
cdr3_length: 10
v_call: TRBV29-1
clone_size: .
cdr3_aa: CSTLTDTQYF
cdr3_nt: TGCAGCACCCTCACAGATACGCAGTATTTT

d_call: .
j_call: TRBJ1-1
cdr3_length: 12
v_call: TRBV5-4
clone_size: once
cdr3_aa: CASSLRGTEAFF
cdr3_nt: TGTGCCAGCAGCTTGAGGGGAACTGAAGCTTTCTTT

d_call: .
j_call: TRBJ2-3
cdr3_length: 14
v_call: TRBV11-2
clone_size: .
cdr3_aa: CASSLETGEGTQYF
cdr3_nt: TGTGCCAGCAGCTTAGAGACTGGCGAGGGGACGCAGTATTTT

d_call: TRBD1
j_call: TRBJ1-3
cdr3_length: 18
v_call: TRBV7-2
clone_size: .
cdr3_aa: CASSSGQAFSVSGNTIYF
cdr3_nt: TGTGCCAGCAGCTCCGGACAGGCCTTCTCGGTATCTGGAAACACCATATATTTT

d_call: .
j_call: TRBJ2-7
cdr3_length: 13
v_call: TRBV5-4
clone_size: .
cdr3_aa: CASSLSGPNVQYF
cdr3_nt: TGTGCCAGCAGCTTGTCCGGCCCCAACGTGCAGTACTTC

d_call: .
j_call: TRBJ1-3
cdr3_length: 15
v_call: TRBV5-1
clone_size: once
cdr3_aa: CASSLEGNPGNTIYF
cdr3_nt: TGCGCCAGCAGCTTGGAAGGGAATCCTGGAAACACCATATATTTT

d_call: .
j_call: TRBJ2-5
cdr3_length: 14
v_call: TRBV25-1
clone_size: .
cdr3_aa: CASSEWGREETQYF
cdr3_nt: TGTGCCAGCAGTGAATGGGGCAGGGAGGAGACCCAGTACTTC

d_call: .
j_call: TRBJ1-5
cdr3_length: 13
v_call: TRBV12-5
clone_size: .
cdr3_aa: CASGLRINQPQHF
cdr3_nt: TGTGCTAGTGGCCTACGGATCAATCAGCCCCAGCATTTT